The present entry profiles one T cell receptor beta chain with its context. CDR1 is MNHNY, CDR2 SVGAGI, per germline (reference sequence). Trimming at V came to 1 base and at J to 5 bases, leaving 8 bases not matched to a gene. The CDR3 totals 16 residues. The data were taken from a study of early T cells in non-severe SARS-CoV-2 infection. Whole-study context: Whole-blood bulk RNA, unsorted, was sequenced, and chains were unpaired.

The TCR library protocol was used to attach unique molecular identifiers. These identifiers were attached to individual cDNA molecules. TCRdb re-analysed the 5' RACE reads in MiXCR, keeping a single row per CDR3 protein. The sample yields approximately 70,000 distinct CDR3 sequences, over 10% seen once. The specimen sequenced was whole blood. The receptor's source is an adult who was a healthcare worker with PCR-confirmed SARS-CoV-2 infection or an uninfected control (not recorded which). The chain carries TRBV6-6 and TRBJ2-5; 9 positions match TRBD2. The CDR3 DNA reads as TGTGCCAGCAGTTACTACGAGGCGGGAGGGAGGGAGACCCAGTACTTC. Its translation is CASSYYEAGGRETQYF.